These 2 T cell receptor beta chains were sequenced from one sample in a study of post-analysis software for immune sequencing data. Points from the study as a whole: With TRBV5-6, TRBV5-1 and TRBV20-1 included, about five TRBV segments were more frequent in patients than in controls.

TCR beta cDNA libraries included unique molecular identifiers. TCRdb reanalysed the PCR reads using MiXCR and keeps one entry per CDR3 protein. The data show roughly 800,000 distinct CDR3 sequences, with around 27% seen just once and around 0.56% held by the top ten. Antigens of these TCRs are unknown. Sequenced: blood. These receptors all come from a girl aged 5-17 years with multiple sclerosis.

This clonotype was observed a few times. The chain couples TRBV27 to TRBJ2-6; D is ambiguous. Germline CDR1 MNHEY, CDR2 SMNVEV (reference sequence). This CDR3 contains 12 residues. Trimming removed 7 bases at V and 2 bases at J, with 3 bases between. The CDR3: CASTTGANVLTF. The CDR3 bases are TGTGCCAGCACTACTGGGGCCAACGTCCTGACTTTC.

This clonotype was detected ten times or more. The V and J genes are TRBV10-1 and TRBJ2-5; D is perhaps TRBD1 (6 bases). Germline CDR1 WNHNN, CDR2 SYGVQD (reference sequence). V lost 2 bases to trimming and J lost 4 bases, with 8 bases between them. The CDR3 totals 13 residues. The DNA for the CDR3 is TGCGCCAGCAGTGAGACAGGGCGAGAGACCCAGTACTTC. Residues: CASSETGRETQYF.